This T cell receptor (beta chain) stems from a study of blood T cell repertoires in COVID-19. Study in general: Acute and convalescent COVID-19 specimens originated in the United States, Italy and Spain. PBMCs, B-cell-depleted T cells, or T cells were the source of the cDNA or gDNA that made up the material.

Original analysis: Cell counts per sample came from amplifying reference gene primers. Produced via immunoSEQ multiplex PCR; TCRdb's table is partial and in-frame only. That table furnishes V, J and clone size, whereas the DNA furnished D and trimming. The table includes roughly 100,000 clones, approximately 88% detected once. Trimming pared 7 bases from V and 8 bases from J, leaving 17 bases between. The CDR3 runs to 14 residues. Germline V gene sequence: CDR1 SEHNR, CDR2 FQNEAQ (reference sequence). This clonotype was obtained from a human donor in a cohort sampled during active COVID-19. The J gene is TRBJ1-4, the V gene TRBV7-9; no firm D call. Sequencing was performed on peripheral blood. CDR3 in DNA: TGTGCCAGCACCAGAGCCCCGGGGAGGGAAAAACTGTTTTTT. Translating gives CASTRAPGREKLFF.